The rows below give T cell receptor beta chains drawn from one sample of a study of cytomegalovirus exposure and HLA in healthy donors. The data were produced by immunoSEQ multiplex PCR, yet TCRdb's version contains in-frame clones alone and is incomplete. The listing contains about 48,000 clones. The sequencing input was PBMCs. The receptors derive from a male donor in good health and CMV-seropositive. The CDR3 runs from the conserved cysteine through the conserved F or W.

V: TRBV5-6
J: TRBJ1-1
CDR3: CASSLGSRRSEAFF

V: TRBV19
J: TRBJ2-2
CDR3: CASRRPGQGEWELFF

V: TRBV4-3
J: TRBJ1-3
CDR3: CASSQDGTGSGNTIYF

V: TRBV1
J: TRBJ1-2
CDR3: CTSSQPDRVWFPVGYTF

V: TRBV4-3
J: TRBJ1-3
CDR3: CASSQAWPLSGNTIYF

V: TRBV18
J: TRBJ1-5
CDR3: CASSPGGGNQPQHF

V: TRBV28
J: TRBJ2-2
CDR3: CASSLGSQGGNTGELFF

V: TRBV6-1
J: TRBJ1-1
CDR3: CASREWPEAFF

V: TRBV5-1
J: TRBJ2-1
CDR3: CASSGPGEESYNEQFF

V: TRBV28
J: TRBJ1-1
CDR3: CASSFHSVGVNTEAFF

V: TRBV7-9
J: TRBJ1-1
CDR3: CASRSTANTEAFF

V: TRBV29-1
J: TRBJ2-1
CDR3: CSVQAGTREQFF

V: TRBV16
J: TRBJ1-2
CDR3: CASSQSDTGEVGYTF

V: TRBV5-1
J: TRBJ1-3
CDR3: CASSAGLTGTYSGNTIYF

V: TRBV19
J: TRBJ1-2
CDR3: CASSHPTGNGYTF

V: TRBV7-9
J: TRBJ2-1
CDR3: CASSGQPEALANEQFF

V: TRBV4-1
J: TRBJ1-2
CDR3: CASSQVEGSYYGYTF

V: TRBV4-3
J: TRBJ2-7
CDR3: CASSQDPGTEPYEQYF

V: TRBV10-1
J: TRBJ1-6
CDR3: CASLRDREFSPLHF

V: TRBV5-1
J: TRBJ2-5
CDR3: CASSSGNGETQYF

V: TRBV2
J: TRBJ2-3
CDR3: CASRGDGGQDTQYF

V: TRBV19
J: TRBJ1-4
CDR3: CASSPTGATNEKLFF

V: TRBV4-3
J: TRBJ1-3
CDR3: CASSQDQGTGNTIYF

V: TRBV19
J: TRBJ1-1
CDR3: CASRGQGATTEAFF

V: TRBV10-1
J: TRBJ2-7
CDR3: CASSDMGGPTYEQYF

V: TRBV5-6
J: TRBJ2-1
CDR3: CASSRGTDTYNEQFF

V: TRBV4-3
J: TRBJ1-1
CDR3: CASSQDYPGGIAFF

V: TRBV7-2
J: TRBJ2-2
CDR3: CASRSSNLRDISNTGELFF

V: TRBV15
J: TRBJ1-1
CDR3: CATSRDRSNTEAFF

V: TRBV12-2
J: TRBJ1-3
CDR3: CASRLARGEKSIGNTIYF

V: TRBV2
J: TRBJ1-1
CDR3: CASREHREGTEAFF

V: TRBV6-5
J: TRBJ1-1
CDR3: CASSRVETYTEAFF

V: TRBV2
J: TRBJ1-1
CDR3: CASSLQGMFISTEAFF

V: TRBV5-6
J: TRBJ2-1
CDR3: CASSFGTGLYNEQFF

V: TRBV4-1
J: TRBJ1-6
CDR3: CASSQSSVLNSPLHF

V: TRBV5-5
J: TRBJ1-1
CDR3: CASSFWGGTEAFF

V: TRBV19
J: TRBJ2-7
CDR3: CATTTGLEQYF

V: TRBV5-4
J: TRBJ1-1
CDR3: CASSLGQGPMNTEAFF

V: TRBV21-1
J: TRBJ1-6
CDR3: CADKSNSPLHF

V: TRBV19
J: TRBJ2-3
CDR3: CASRSSGGITDTQYF

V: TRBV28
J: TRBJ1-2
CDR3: CASTPGLNYGYTF

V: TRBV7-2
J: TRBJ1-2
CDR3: CASSSFGTASFYGYTF

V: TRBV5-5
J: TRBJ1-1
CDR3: CASSLALVQKWNTEAFF

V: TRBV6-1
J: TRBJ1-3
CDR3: CASSDGKTGLNTIYF

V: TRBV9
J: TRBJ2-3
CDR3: CASSMGQGDSSTDTQYF

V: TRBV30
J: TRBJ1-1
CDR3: CAYDRGHNTEAFF

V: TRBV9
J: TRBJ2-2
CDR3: CASSPGLAGANTGELFF

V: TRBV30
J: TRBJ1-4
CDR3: CAWSVSEKLFF

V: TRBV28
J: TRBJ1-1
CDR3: CASSSPTGTTEAFF

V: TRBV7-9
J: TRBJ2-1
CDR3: CASGGTGGYNEQFF

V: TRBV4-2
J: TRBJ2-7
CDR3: CASSRWDRDYEQYF

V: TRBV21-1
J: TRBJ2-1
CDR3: CASSKGPSGRFNEQFF

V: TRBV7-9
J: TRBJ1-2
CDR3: CASSSRDIPYGYTF

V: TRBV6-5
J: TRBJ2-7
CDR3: CASSYGASSYEQYF

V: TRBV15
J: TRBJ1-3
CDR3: CATSTGSGNTIYF

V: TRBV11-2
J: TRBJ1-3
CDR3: CASSRQVHGNTIYF

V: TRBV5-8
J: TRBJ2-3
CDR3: CASSLGGRVGTDTQYF

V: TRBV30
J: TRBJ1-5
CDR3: CAWTRQPNQPQHF

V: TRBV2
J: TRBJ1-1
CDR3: CAGGQGYGTEAFF

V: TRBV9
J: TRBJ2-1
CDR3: CASSVEGGGSYNEQFF